This T cell receptor beta chain was recovered during a study of response to subunit inactivated influenza vaccine. V shed 0 bases and J shed 1 base, with 7 bases lying between them. CDR1 is SGHVS and CDR2 is FQNEAQ in the germline V gene. The CDR3 extends over 16 amino acids. TCRdb reprocessed the RT-PCR reads with MiXCR, giving one entry per CDR3 protein. The sample contains roughly 500,000 distinct CDR3 sequences, less than 25% of which appear only once. This same sample was also part of a study on T cells expressing NK-cell markers. That publication notes: The authors made TCR beta cDNA libraries by 5'RACE template switching. This switching added a universal primer site and UMIs. HCMV serostatus: most of the eight sequenced donors positive, one negative.

This specimen consisted of CD4+ T cells sorted from PBMCs, obtained 11 to 12 days after vaccination. The chain has TRBV7-8 and TRBJ2-6, with D perhaps assigned TRBD1 or TRBD2 (5 bases each). The receptor was isolated from a man aged 45-65 years who received an inactivated influenza vaccine. CDR3 in amino acids: CASSLAWGSGANVLTF. DNA of the CDR3: TGTGCCAGCAGCTTAGCGTGGGGGTCTGGGGCCAACGTCCTGACTTTC.